Listed below are T cell receptor beta chains from one sample, sequenced in a study of T cells in Graves' hyperthyroidism and ophthalmopathy. Via MiXCR, TCRdb re-called the multiplex PCR reads, giving one row per CDR3 protein. The profile shows hundreds of thousands of distinct CDR3 sequences, roughly 20% of them singletons. Input material: blood. These receptors originate from a man aged 25 to 40 with Graves' ophthalmopathy. The CDR3 runs from the conserved cysteine through the conserved F or W. A D gene is named only where the DNA matches it firmly. Expanded clones are given a class, and other clones once, few, many or no size at all.

>TRBV20-1|many|TRBJ1-2|-
CSASPGGVYGYTF
TGCAGTGCTAGTCCCGGGGGCGTCTATGGCTACACCTTC
>TRBV12-3/TRBV12-4|-|TRBJ1-5|-
CASSSALGGGQPQHF
TGTGCCAGCAGTTCAGCCCTTGGGGGGGGTCAGCCCCAGCATTTT
>TRBV5-1|-|TRBJ2-7|TRBD2
CASSLGTSGRPEQYF
TGCGCCAGCAGCTTGGGCACTAGCGGGAGACCTGAGCAGTACTTC
>TRBV7-8|-|TRBJ2-4|TRBD1
CASSPGGPPEYF
TGTGCCAGCAGCCCAGGGGGCCCCCCGGAGTACTTC
>TRBV18|-|TRBJ1-2|-
CASSPSESAYGYTF
TGTGCCAGCTCACCTAGCGAGTCTGCCTATGGCTACACCTTC
>TRBV5-6|few|TRBJ1-5|TRBD1
CASSRTGGWNQPQHF
TGTGCCAGCAGCCGGACAGGGGGATGGAATCAGCCCCAGCATTTT
>TRBV18|many|TRBJ2-2|-
CASSPSTGELFF
TGTGCCAGCTCACCATCCACCGGGGAGCTGTTTTTT
>TRBV5-6|few|TRBJ1-1|-
CASSLQPTMNTEAFF
TGTGCCAGCAGCTTGCAACCTACCATGAACACTGAAGCTTTCTTT
>TRBV19|-|TRBJ1-5|TRBD1
CASRGTARNQPQHF
TGTGCCAGTAGGGGGACAGCTAGGAATCAGCCCCAGCATTTT
>TRBV6-1|many|TRBJ2-7|TRBD1
CASRGTGAYEQYF
TGTGCCAGCAGGGGGACAGGGGCCTACGAGCAGTACTTC
>TRBV19|-|TRBJ1-5|-
CASSIRGYSNQPQHF
TGTGCCAGTAGTATACGGGGATATAGCAATCAGCCCCAGCATTTT
>TRBV3-1|few|TRBJ2-7|-
CASSASGTVSFSVNEQYF
TGTGCCAGCAGCGCATCCGGGACGGTATCGTTCTCTGTCAACGAGCAGTACTTC
>TRBV7-2|many|TRBJ2-7|-
CASSLASETYEQYF
TGTGCCAGCAGCTTGGCAAGTGAGACCTACGAGCAGTACTTC
>TRBV5-1|-|TRBJ2-1|-
CASSLAWGLNEQFF
TGCGCCAGCAGCTTGGCCTGGGGACTGAATGAGCAGTTCTTC
>TRBV20-1|-|TRBJ2-1|TRBD2
CSAKGTSGWDEQFF
TGCAGTGCCAAGGGGACTAGCGGGTGGGATGAGCAGTTCTTC
>TRBV30|many|TRBJ1-1|-
CAWSRRAGEGTEAFF
TGTGCCTGGAGTAGGAGGGCAGGGGAGGGCACTGAAGCTTTCTTT
>TRBV6-5|few|TRBJ2-7|-
CASSYLVSYEQYF
TGTGCCAGCAGTTACTTAGTCTCCTACGAGCAGTACTTC
>TRBV7-3|-|TRBJ2-2|-
CASSQSTGNTGELFF
TGTGCCAGCAGCCAATCGACAGGGAACACCGGGGAGCTGTTTTTT
>TRBV10-3|few|TRBJ1-2|TRBD1
CAIGAGGDYGYTF
TGTGCCATCGGGGCAGGGGGCGACTATGGCTACACCTTC
>TRBV5-1|few|TRBJ2-5|-
CASRKDQETQYF
TGCGCCAGCAGAAAGGACCAAGAGACCCAGTACTTC
>TRBV12-3/TRBV12-4|few|TRBJ2-3|-
CASTTAPPLHPHMQNTQYF
TGTGCCAGCACCACCGCCCCCCCCCTACACCCCCATATGCAAAATACGCAGTATTTT
>TRBV7-2|few|TRBJ1-6|-
CASSRGISSYNSPLHF
TGTGCCAGCAGCCGAGGGATTAGCTCCTATAATTCACCCCTCCACTTT
>TRBV6-9|few|TRBJ2-7|TRBD2
CASSYYTGTSGSPEQYF
TGTGCCAGCAGTTACTACACCGGGACTAGCGGGAGTCCCGAGCAGTACTTC
>TRBV24-1|few|TRBJ2-5|-
CATQQGPGTQYF
TGTGCCACCCAACAGGGACCCGGGACCCAGTACTTC
>TRBV6-2/TRBV6-3|few|TRBJ2-1|-
CASSYSDSYNEQFF
TGTGCCAGCAGTTACTCGGACTCCTACAATGAGCAGTTCTTC
>TRBV2|-|TRBJ1-5|-
CASQSGSINQPQHF
TGTGCCAGCCAATCGGGGTCGATAAATCAGCCCCAGCATTTT